Listed below are T cell receptor beta chains from one sample, sequenced in a study of early T cells in non-severe SARS-CoV-2 infection. TCRdb redid the calling of the 5' RACE reads with MiXCR, one entry per CDR3 protein. The table lists tens of thousands of distinct CDR3 sequences, under 15% of them singletons. The specimen was whole blood. These receptors originate from an adult who was a healthcare worker with PCR-confirmed SARS-CoV-2 infection or an uninfected control (not recorded which). The CDR3 runs from the conserved cysteine through the conserved F or W. A D gene is named only where the DNA matches it firmly. Clone size is given for some rows only: seen once, a few or many times, or a class if the clone is expanded.

>15|many|TRBJ2-5|TRBD2|TRBV7-9
CASSLGTSGLETQYF
TGTGCCAGCAGCTTAGGGACTAGCGGGCTGGAGACCCAGTACTTC
>14|many|TRBJ2-7|-|TRBV6-1
CASRGTIRAYEQYF
TGTGCCAGCCGTGGGACGATAAGAGCCTACGAGCAGTACTTC
>13|many|TRBJ2-7|-|TRBV29-1
CSARGGGTYEQYF
TGCAGCGCCCGAGGAGGGGGTACCTACGAGCAGTACTTC
>15|-|TRBJ2-3|TRBD2|TRBV10-3
CAISEGLAGADTQYF
TGTGCCATCAGTGAGGGACTAGCGGGGGCAGATACGCAGTATTTT
>16|many|TRBJ2-2|-|TRBV11-2
CASTLLRRSNTGELFF
TGTGCCAGCACCCTGCTCCGGCGGTCGAACACCGGGGAGCTGTTTTTT
>17|many|TRBJ1-5|-|TRBV10-1
CAHPAPRQYTDRQPQHF
TGCGCCCACCCAGCCCCCCGACAGTATACGGATCGACAGCCCCAGCATTTT
>15|many|TRBJ1-1|TRBD1|TRBV9
CASSYRDRGRSEAFF
TGTGCCAGCAGCTACCGGGACAGGGGGCGTAGTGAAGCTTTCTTT
>12|many|TRBJ1-2|TRBD1|TRBV19
CASRDRVYGYTF
TGTGCCAGTCGGGACAGGGTCTATGGCTACACCTTC
>13|many|TRBJ2-7|TRBD1|TRBV12-3/TRBV12-4
CASTRDSPYEQYF
TGTGCCAGCACCAGGGACAGTCCCTACGAGCAGTACTTC
>17|many|TRBJ1-6|-|TRBV27
CASSSYNTQSGNSPLHF
TGTGCCAGCAGTTCTTACAACACGCAATCGGGGAATTCACCCCTCCACTTT
>13|-|TRBJ1-1|-|TRBV7-9
CASSLGSGTEAFF
TGTGCCAGCAGCTTAGGATCGGGGACTGAAGCTTTCTTT
>14|many|TRBJ1-6|-|TRBV11-2
CASSLNREYSPLHF
TGTGCCAGCAGCTTGAACAGGGAGTATTCACCCCTCCACTTT
>14|many|TRBJ2-7|-|TRBV3-1
CASSQESGVYEQYF
TGTGCCAGCAGCCAAGAGTCGGGGGTTTACGAGCAGTACTTC
>15|many|TRBJ2-1|TRBD2|TRBV20-1
CSAVAGGSPGNEQFF
TGCAGTGCGGTAGCGGGAGGCTCCCCGGGGAATGAGCAGTTCTTC
>13|many|TRBJ2-1|-|TRBV7-9
CASSSVSLGEQFF
TGTGCCAGCAGCTCAGTATCCCTGGGTGAGCAGTTCTTC
>18|many|TRBJ1-1|-|TRBV20-1
CSARDLTAASRPGTEAFF
TGCAGTGCTAGAGATCTAACGGCAGCTTCACGCCCGGGCACTGAAGCTTTCTTT
>13|many|TRBJ2-3|-|TRBV12-3/TRBV12-4
CASSRDGADTQYF
TGTGCCAGCAGCCGGGACGGCGCAGATACGCAGTATTTT
>16|many|TRBJ2-3|TRBD2|TRBV6-2/TRBV6-3
CASSPPTSGGSDTQYF
TGTGCCAGCAGTCCACCGACTAGCGGGGGATCAGATACGCAGTATTTT
>16|few|TRBJ2-5|TRBD2|TRBV27
CASSLYASGTQETQYF
TGTGCCAGCAGTTTATATGCTAGCGGGACTCAAGAGACCCAGTACTTC
>11|many|TRBJ1-1|-|TRBV29-1
CSVLGGAEAFF
TGCAGCGTGTTGGGAGGGGCTGAAGCTTTCTTT
>13|few|TRBJ1-5|-|TRBV29-1
CSVGQVVNQPQHF
TGCAGCGTTGGGCAAGTGGTCAATCAGCCCCAGCATTTT
>13|few|TRBJ1-6|-|TRBV2
CASRVDSYSPLHF
TGTGCCAGCAGGGTTGACAGCTATTCACCCCTCCACTTT
>13|many|TRBJ2-7|-|TRBV28
CASTRSPSYEQYF
TGTGCCAGCACCCGTTCCCCGTCCTACGAGCAGTACTTC
>16|many|TRBJ2-7|-|TRBV20-1
CSARAPTGDRAYEQYF
TGCAGTGCTAGAGCTCCTACGGGGGACCGAGCCTACGAGCAGTACTTC
>16|many|TRBJ2-5|TRBD2|TRBV11-2
CASSSVLAGGKETQYF
TGTGCCAGCAGCTCCGTGCTAGCGGGAGGAAAAGAGACCCAGTACTTC
>14|many|TRBJ2-7|TRBD1|TRBV27
CASSTTGGRYEQYF
TGTGCCAGCAGCACTACAGGGGGTCGGTACGAGCAGTACTTC
>20|many|TRBJ2-1|TRBD2|TRBV6-6
CASTQTLRLAGGSSYNEQFF
TGTGCCAGCACCCAAACCCTCCGACTAGCGGGAGGGAGCTCCTACAATGAGCAGTTCTTC
>13|many|TRBJ2-5|-|TRBV19
CASSIRGLETQYF
TGTGCCAGTAGTATAAGAGGGCTGGAGACCCAGTACTTC
>17|many|TRBJ2-4|TRBD2|TRBV28
CASSYVSGRAAKNIQYF
TGTGCCAGCAGTTATGTTAGCGGGAGGGCCGCCAAAAACATTCAGTACTTC
>13|many|TRBJ1-1|-|TRBV6-2/TRBV6-3
CASASDERTEVFF
TGTGCCAGCGCATCGGACGAGAGGACTGAAGTTTTCTTT
>13|many|TRBJ2-1|-|TRBV11-3
CASSFGIYNEQFF
TGTGCCAGCAGCTTTGGCATCTACAATGAGCAGTTCTTC
>14|-|TRBJ2-1|-|TRBV28
CATGPTLFGGEQFF
TGTGCCACGGGACCGACACTGTTTGGGGGTGAGCAGTTCTTC
>16|many|TRBJ2-7|-|TRBV6-2/TRBV6-3
CASSFNRTAPPYEQYF
TGTGCCAGCAGTTTCAATAGGACGGCCCCTCCTTACGAGCAGTACTTC
>14|many|TRBJ2-3|-|TRBV18
CASSPETSTDTQYF
TGTGCCAGCTCACCTGAGACTAGCACAGATACGCAGTATTTT
>18|-|TRBJ2-1|TRBD2|TRBV3-1
CASSPEWGSPSGRDEQFF
TGTGCCAGCAGCCCGGAATGGGGGTCGCCTAGCGGGAGGGATGAGCAGTTCTTC
>15|-|TRBJ2-3|TRBD2|TRBV20-1
CSARTVSGASDTQYF
TGCAGTGCTAGAACGGTTAGCGGGGCTTCAGATACGCAGTATTTT
>16|-|TRBJ2-3|TRBD2|TRBV2
CASSEALAGSTDTQYF
TGTGCCAGCAGTGAAGCGCTAGCGGGGAGCACAGATACGCAGTATTTT